The 8 T cell receptor beta chains listed next were all sequenced from one sample in a study of post-analysis software for immune sequencing data. General study results and limits: Controls had lower frequencies than patients of about five TRBV segments, which included TRBV5-6, TRBV5-1 and TRBV20-1.

Included in the TCR beta cDNA libraries were unique molecular identifiers. TCRdb reanalysed the PCR reads using MiXCR and keeps one entry per CDR3 protein. The sample consists of approximately 250,000 distinct CDR3 sequences, 36% of them appearing once. Their antigen targets remain unknown. Material: blood. The receptors were sampled from a girl under 18 with multiple sclerosis.

This chain joins TRBV29-1 and TRBJ1-5; 9 bases match TRBD1. The CDR3 runs to 15 residues. CDR1 is SQVTM and CDR2 is ANQGSEA in the germline V gene. Trimming took 6 bases from V and 2 from J; bases not matched to a gene: 8. The DNA of the CDR3 is TGCAGCGTAGCTACAGGGGGCCCAGGCAATCAGCCCCAGCATTTT. It encodes CSVATGGPGNQPQHF.

The V gene is TRBV10-2, the J gene TRBJ1-2; TRBD1 might be the D (5 bases). Germline lookup yields CDR1 WSHSY and CDR2 SAAADI. Trimming cost V 5 bases and J 6 bases, with 10 bases left between them. CDR3 length: 12 amino acids. The DNA for the CDR3 is TGCGCCAGCAGTCAGGGAGTAGATGGCTACACCTTC. This codes for CASSQGVDGYTF.

In this sample, this clonotype turned up once. One base away lies a much larger clone, so this may be a sequencing read error. The V and J genes are TRBV11-2 and TRBJ2-1; 7 bases fit TRBD1. The J call may not be correct, given that the DNA end is closer to TRBJ2-7. Germline loops: CDR1 SGHAT, CDR2 FQNNGV. The CDR3 length is 14 residues. CDR3 DNA: TGTGCCAGCACCCAGGGACAGAGCTACAATGAGCAGTACTTC. This codes for CASTQGQSYNEQYF.

The V gene is TRBV10-3, the J gene TRBJ2-7, with 13 bases fitting TRBD2. This CDR3 comprises 15 residues. J was trimmed by 4 bases and V by 10 bases; bases with no gene match: 10. Germline V CDR1 and CDR2: ENHRY, SYGVKD. CDR3 protein: CATVMPGLAGYEQYF. The CDR3 bases are TGTGCCACAGTAATGCCGGGACTAGCGGGATACGAGCAGTACTTC.

About this clonotype: A much larger clone differs from this one at a single base, so this may be a read error. The gene calls are TRBV5-1 and TRBJ1-1; 7 nucleotides agree with TRBD1. The germline V gene encodes CDR1 SGHRS and CDR2 YFSETQ. This CDR3 is 17 amino acids long. This CDR3 is CAGSRRAFDRANTEAFF. DNA for the CDR3: TGCGCCGGCAGCCGGCGGGCCTTTGACAGGGCGAACACTGAAGCTTTCTTT.

A few counts support this clonotype. A much more abundant neighbour one base away suggests this may be a read error. The CDR3 nucleotides are TGTGCCAGCAGCTCCTGGACTAGCACTGAGCAGTTCTTC. It encodes CASSSWTSTEQFF. The chain recombines TRBV14 with TRBJ2-1; 8 positions agree with TRBD2. Germline CDR1 and CDR2: SGHDN and FVKESK. This CDR3 has 13 amino acids. The junction had 6 bases not matched to a gene; V was cut back by 5 bases and J by 9 bases.

The gene calls are TRBV7-2 and TRBJ2-3; TRBD2 aligns across 15 bases. This CDR3 has 17 residues. The V gene's germline CDR1 is SGHTA and CDR2 FQGNSA. Trimming cost V 1 base and J 8 bases; bases outside gene matches: 7. In DNA, the CDR3 is TGTGCCAGCAGCTTAGGCGGACTAGCGGGAGGGCAGGGTACGCAGTATTTT. The encoded protein is CASSLGGLAGGQGTQYF.

This clonotype came up many times. The chain employs TRBV6-5 and TRBJ2-3, with D unclear. V was trimmed by 5 bases and J by 5 bases, leaving 14 bases between them. This CDR3 comprises 14 residues. CDR1 is MNHEY and CDR2 is SVGAGI in the germline V gene. Written as DNA, the CDR3 is TGTGCCAGCAGTGCCGACACTTCCGGAGATACGCAGTATTTT. Its translation: CASSADTSGDTQYF.